The 10 T cell receptor beta chains given below trace back to one sample, sequenced in a study of blood T cell repertoires in COVID-19. TCRdb's copy holds only in-frame clones and misses some; the assay was immunoSEQ multiplex PCR. The sample records 30,000 to 40,000 clones, about 89% being singletons. Sequencing was carried out using peripheral blood. These receptors were collected from a man aged 45 to 65 with active COVID-19.

This chain links TRBV7-3 with TRBJ2-1; D uncertain. The CDR3 length is 15 residues. CDR1 and CDR2 from the germline V gene are SGHTA and FQGTGA. V was trimmed by 2 bases and J by 0 bases, leaving 8 bases between them. CDR3 in DNA: TGTGCCAGCAGCTTAGGCGGCCCCTCCTACAATGAGCAGTTCTTC. The encoded protein is CASSLGGPSYNEQFF.

The CDR3 nucleotides read TGTGCCAGCCGGAACAGCGGATACTCCTACGAGCAGTACTTC. This encodes CASRNSGYSYEQYF. The chain carries TRBV6-6 and TRBJ2-7; weak D call: TRBD2 (5 bases). Between the trimmed V and J ends, which lost 8 bases and 0 bases, there was a span of 14 bases. Germline CDR1 reads MNHNY; CDR2 reads SVGAGI (reference sequence). This CDR3 contains 14 residues.

This clone was seen once. V gene TRBV5-4 combines with J gene TRBJ2-2; weak D call: TRBD2 (6 bases). The CDR3 extends over 15 amino acids. The germline V and J ends were trimmed by 4 bases and 5 bases, with 15 bases remaining between them. CDR1 and CDR2 (germline): SGHNT, YYREEE (reference sequence). CDR3 protein: CASSPYYGGTGELFF. The CDR3 DNA sequence: TGTGCCAGCAGCCCCTACTACGGGGGAACCGGGGAGCTGTTTTTT.

The V and J genes are TRBV6-5 and TRBJ2-1; 7 positions match TRBD1. CDR3 length: 14 residues. The V gene's germline CDR1 is MNHEY and CDR2 SVGAGI. Unmatched junction bases numbered 9, after V lost 5 bases and J lost 8 bases. Here the CDR3 reads CASSRRQGGYEQFF. The CDR3 DNA sequence: TGTGCCAGCAGTCGTCGACAGGGTGGGTATGAGCAGTTCTTC.

The rearrangement joins TRBV19 to TRBJ2-3, with a tentative D call TRBD1 (5 bases). The CDR3 consists of 17 residues. V lost 3 bases to trimming and J lost 0 bases, with 16 bases between them. Germline V lookup: CDR1 LNHDA, CDR2 SQIVND (reference sequence). CDR3 in amino acids: CASSISGDRTSTDTQYF. CDR3 nucleotides: TGTGCCAGTAGTATCTCCGGCGACAGAACTAGCACAGATACGCAGTATTTT. Full variable domain (remainder filled in from reference TRBV19 and TRBJ2-3): DGGITQSPKYLFRKEGQNVTLSCEQNLNHDAMYWYRQDPGQGLRLIYYSQIVNDFQKGDIAEGYSVSREKKESFPLTVTSAQKNPTAFYLCASSISGDRTSTDTQYFGPGTRLTVL.

The chain links TRBV5-4 to TRBJ1-2; 7 bases line up with TRBD1. Germline CDR1 reads SGHNT; CDR2 reads YYREEE (reference sequence). V shed 3 bases, J shed 3 bases, and the junction held 5 bases outside the gene matches. This CDR3 spans 14 amino acids. The CDR3 DNA sequence: TGTGCCAGCAGCTCCACCGGGACAGACTATGGCTACACCTTC. Amino acids: CASSSTGTDYGYTF.

The J gene is TRBJ1-2, the V gene TRBV2; 8 positions match TRBD1. Germline-derived CDR1 and CDR2 are SNHLY and FYNNEI. This CDR3 is built from 14 residues. The trim removed 8 bases at V and 0 bases at J, leaving 5 bases unmatched. CDR3 region: CASFRDRSNYGYTF. CDR3 DNA sequence: TGTGCCAGCTTCCGGGACAGGTCTAACTATGGCTACACCTTC.

This clone came up a few times. The V gene is TRBV7-9, the J gene TRBJ2-7; no clear D gene. The germline V and J ends were trimmed by 4 bases and 7 bases, with 20 bases remaining between them. Germline CDR1 is SEHNR and CDR2 is FQNEAQ (reference sequence). The CDR3 has 15 amino acids. DNA for the CDR3: TGTGCCAGCAGCTCTTTGAGAAATCTAGACGGGGAGCAGTACTTC. Translating gives CASSSLRNLDGEQYF.

The CDR3, as DNA: TGTGCCAGCAGATCGCGCGAGGGCACAGATACGCAGTATTTT. Translating gives CASRSREGTDTQYF. This sequence joins TRBV6-5 and TRBJ2-3; D is ambiguous. The V and J ends lost 6 bases and 1 base respectively, with 11 bases between them. CDR1 is MNHEY and CDR2 is SVGAGI in the germline V gene. This CDR3 is built from 14 residues.

This clone came up once. J is TRBJ1-1 and V is TRBV7-2; D is undetermined. V dropped 0 bases and J dropped 3 bases, with 11 bases sitting between them. The length of the CDR3 is 15 residues. Germline CDR1 and CDR2: SGHTA and FQGNSA. CDR3 coding DNA: TGTGCCAGCAGCTTAGCCAATTACGGGTACACTGAAGCTTTCTTT. It translates to CASSLANYGYTEAFF.